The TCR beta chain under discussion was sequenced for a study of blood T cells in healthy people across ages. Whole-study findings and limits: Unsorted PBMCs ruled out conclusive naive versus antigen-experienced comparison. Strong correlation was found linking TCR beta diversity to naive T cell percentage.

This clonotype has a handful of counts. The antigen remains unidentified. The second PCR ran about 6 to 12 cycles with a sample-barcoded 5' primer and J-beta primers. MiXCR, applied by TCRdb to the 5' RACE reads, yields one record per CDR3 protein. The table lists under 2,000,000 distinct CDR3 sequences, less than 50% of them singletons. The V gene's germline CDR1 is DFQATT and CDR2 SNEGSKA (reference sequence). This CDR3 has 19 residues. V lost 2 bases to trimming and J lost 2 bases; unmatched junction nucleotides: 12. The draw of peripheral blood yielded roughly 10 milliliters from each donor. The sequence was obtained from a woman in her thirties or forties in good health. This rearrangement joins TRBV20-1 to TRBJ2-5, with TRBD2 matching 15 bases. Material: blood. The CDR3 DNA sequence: TGCAGTGCTAGACCGGGACTAGCGGGGGGCCCCACACCTCAAGAGACCCAGTACTTC. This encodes CSARPGLAGGPTPQETQYF.